This TCR beta chain was identified in a study of technical replicates of blood from a handful of donors. Only in-frame clones appear in the TCRdb table, and some are missing; sequencing was by immunoSEQ multiplex PCR. The repertoire consists of more than 65,000 clones, with just under 95% occurring once and the leading ten covering around 0.38%. J was trimmed by 1 base and V by 4 bases; bases with no gene match: 8. The CDR3 is 16 residues long. Looked up from germline, CDR1 is MNHNY and CDR2 is SVGAGI (reference sequence). This receptor was obtained from a human donor in good health. The sample comprised T cells isolated from PBMCs. The rearrangement uses TRBV6-6 and TRBJ2-7; 9 bases fit TRBD1. The CDR3 reads CASSSTTGGSSYEQYF. CDR3 DNA sequence: TGTGCCAGCAGTTCCACGACAGGGGGAAGTTCCTACGAGCAGTACTTC.